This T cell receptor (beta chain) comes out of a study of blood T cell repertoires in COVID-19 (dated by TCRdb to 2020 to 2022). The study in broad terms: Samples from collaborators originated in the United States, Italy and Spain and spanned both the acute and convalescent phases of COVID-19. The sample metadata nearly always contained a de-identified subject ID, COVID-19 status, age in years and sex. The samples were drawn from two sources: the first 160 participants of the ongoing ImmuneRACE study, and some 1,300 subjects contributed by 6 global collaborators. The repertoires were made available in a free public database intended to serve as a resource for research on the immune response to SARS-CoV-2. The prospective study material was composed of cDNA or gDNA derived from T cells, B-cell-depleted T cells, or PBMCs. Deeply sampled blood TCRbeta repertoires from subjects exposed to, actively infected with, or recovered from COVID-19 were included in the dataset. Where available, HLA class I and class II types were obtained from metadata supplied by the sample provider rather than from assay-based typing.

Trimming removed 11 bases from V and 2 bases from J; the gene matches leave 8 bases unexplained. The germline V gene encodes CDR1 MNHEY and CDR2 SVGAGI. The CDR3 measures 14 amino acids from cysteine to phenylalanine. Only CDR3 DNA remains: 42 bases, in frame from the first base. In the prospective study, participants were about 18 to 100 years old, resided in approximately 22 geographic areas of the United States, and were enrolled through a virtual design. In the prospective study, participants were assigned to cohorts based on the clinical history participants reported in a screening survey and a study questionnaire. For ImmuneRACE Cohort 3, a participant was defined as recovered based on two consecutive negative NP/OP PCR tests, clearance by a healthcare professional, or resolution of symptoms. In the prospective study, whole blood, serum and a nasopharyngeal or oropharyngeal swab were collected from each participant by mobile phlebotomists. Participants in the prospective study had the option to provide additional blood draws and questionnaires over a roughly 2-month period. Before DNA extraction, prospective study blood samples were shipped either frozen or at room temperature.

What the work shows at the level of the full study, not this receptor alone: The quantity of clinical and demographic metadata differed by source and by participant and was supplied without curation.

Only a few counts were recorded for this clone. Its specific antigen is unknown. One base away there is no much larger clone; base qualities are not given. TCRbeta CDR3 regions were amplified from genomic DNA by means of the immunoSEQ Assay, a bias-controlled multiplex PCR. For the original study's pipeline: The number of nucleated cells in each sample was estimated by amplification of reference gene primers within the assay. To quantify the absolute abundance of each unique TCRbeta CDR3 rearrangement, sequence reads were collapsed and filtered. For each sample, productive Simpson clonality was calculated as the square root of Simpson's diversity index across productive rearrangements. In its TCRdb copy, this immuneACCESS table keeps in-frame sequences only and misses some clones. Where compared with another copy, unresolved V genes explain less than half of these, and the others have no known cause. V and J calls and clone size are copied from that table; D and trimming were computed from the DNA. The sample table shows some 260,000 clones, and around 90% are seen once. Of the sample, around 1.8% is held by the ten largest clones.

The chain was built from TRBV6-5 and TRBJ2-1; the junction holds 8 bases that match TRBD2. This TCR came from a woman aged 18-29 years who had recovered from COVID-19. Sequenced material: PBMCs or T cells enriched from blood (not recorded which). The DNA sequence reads TGTGCCGTATCCGGGACTAGGGCCTACAATGAGCAGTTCTTC. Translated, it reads CAVSGTRAYNEQFF.